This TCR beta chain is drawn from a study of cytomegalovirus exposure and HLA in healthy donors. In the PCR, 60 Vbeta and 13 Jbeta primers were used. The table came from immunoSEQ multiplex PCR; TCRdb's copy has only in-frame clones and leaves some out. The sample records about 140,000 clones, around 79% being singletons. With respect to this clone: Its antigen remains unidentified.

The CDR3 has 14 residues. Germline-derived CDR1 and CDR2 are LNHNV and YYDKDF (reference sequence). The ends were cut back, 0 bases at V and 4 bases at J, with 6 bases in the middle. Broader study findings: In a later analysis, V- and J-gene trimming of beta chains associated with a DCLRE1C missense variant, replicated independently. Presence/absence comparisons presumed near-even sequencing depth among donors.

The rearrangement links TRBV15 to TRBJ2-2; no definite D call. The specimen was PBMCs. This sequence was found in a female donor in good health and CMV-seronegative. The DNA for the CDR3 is TGTGCCACCAGCAGAGACTTATCCACCGGGGAGCTGTTTTTT. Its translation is CATSRDLSTGELFF.